Each of the 9 T cell receptor beta chains below was sequenced from the same sample in a study of T cells in Graves' hyperthyroidism and ophthalmopathy. The investigators amplified TCR beta CDR3 regions from RNA transcripts. The HTBI set primed first-round TCR CDR3 RT-PCR. One entry per CDR3 protein, called by TCRdb with MiXCR from the multiplex PCR reads. The sample records about 330,000 distinct CDR3 sequences, roughly 13% being singletons. Sample: blood. The receptor set was obtained from a woman between 40 and 50 years old with Graves' ophthalmopathy.

Many counts were recorded for this clonotype. The rearrangement joins TRBV20-1 to TRBJ1-6; 8 bases agree with TRBD1. The CDR3 has 17 amino acids. Germline CDR1 DFQATT, CDR2 SNEGSKA (reference sequence). V was clipped by 0 bases and J by 3 bases; unmatched bases: 7. The CDR3 coding sequence is TGCAGTGCTAGAGACCCCGCGGACAGGGTCTATAATTCACCCCTCCACTTT. This sequence encodes CSARDPADRVYNSPLHF.

This clonotype was found many times. The J gene is TRBJ2-5, the V gene TRBV12-3 or TRBV12-4; D gene ambiguous. V was trimmed by 3 bases and J by 5 bases, leaving 16 bases between them. This CDR3 has 15 amino acids. The CDR3 is CASSLFSRPPETQYF. The CDR3 DNA is TGTGCCAGCAGTTTGTTTTCCCGTCCGCCGGAGACCCAGTACTTC.

This clonotype was seen many times. The chain uses TRBV7-2 and TRBJ2-3; D might be TRBD1 (5 bases). The V gene lost 0 bases and the J gene lost 3 bases, with 16 bases spanning the gap. Germline-derived CDR1 and CDR2 are SGHTA and FQGNSA. The CDR3 runs to 17 residues. The CDR3 reads CASSLAFPGRDTDTQYF. DNA for the CDR3: TGTGCCAGCAGCTTAGCCTTTCCAGGGCGCGATACAGATACGCAGTATTTT.

This clonotype was detected many times. The V gene is TRBV3-1, the J gene TRBJ2-7, with 8 bases lining up with TRBD1. The germline V gene has CDR1 LGHDT and CDR2 YNNKEL (reference sequence). The CDR3 is 14 residues long. V trimming: 2 bases; J trimming: 3 bases; junction bases outside the gene matches: 3. In DNA form, the CDR3 reads TGTGCCAGCAGCCAACGACAGGGGCTCTACGAGCAGTACTTC. Protein product: CASSQRQGLYEQYF.

This clonotype was picked up many times. V usage is TRBV28 and J usage is TRBJ1-1; no clear D. In germline, CDR1 is MDHEN, CDR2 SYDVKM. Trimming shortened V by 7 bases and J by 0 bases, and 12 bases separated the two germline ends. This CDR3 is 14 amino acids long. The CDR3 DNA reads TGTGCCAGCACCCGGCGGGCCTTGAACACTGAAGCTTTCTTT. Amino acid sequence: CASTRRALNTEAFF.

Many counts were recorded for this clonotype. The CDR3 region is CASSLALAGGSHTDTQYF. The CDR3 DNA reads as TGTGCCAGCAGTTTAGCGCTAGCGGGAGGATCCCACACAGATACGCAGTATTTT. The V and J genes are TRBV27 and TRBJ2-3; 11 positions match TRBD2. The CDR3 consists of 18 residues. Germline CDR1 reads MNHEY; CDR2 reads SMNVEV (reference sequence). Trimming removed 2 bases from V and 2 bases from J; junction bases left unmatched: 9.

This clonotype was recorded at least ten times. The V gene is TRBV12-3 or TRBV12-4, the J gene TRBJ2-5; 7 bases line up with TRBD2. V was pared by 8 bases and J by 5 bases, with 8 bases of the junction left unmatched. There are 13 residues in the CDR3. The CDR3 sequence: CASSSGIMETQYF. DNA of the CDR3: TGTGCCAGCTCGAGCGGGATAATGGAGACCCAGTACTTC.

This clonotype was found a few times. V is TRBV20-1 and J is TRBJ2-7; 9 nucleotides line up with TRBD2. Germline CDR1 is DFQATT and CDR2 is SNEGSKA (reference sequence). The CDR3 extends over 14 amino acids. V was pared by 3 bases and J by 0 bases, with 3 bases of the junction left unmatched. The CDR3 DNA is TGCAGTGCTAGGCCTAGCGGGATCTCCTACGAGCAGTACTTC. Translated, it gives CSARPSGISYEQYF.

This clonotype occurred a few times. This chain connects TRBV7-9 to TRBJ1-2; D unresolved. This CDR3 is built from 15 residues. Trimming pared 8 bases from V and 6 bases from J, leaving 22 bases between. CDR1 is SEHNR, CDR2 FQNEAQ, per germline (reference sequence). CDR3 protein: CASGSRTPRADGYTF. In DNA, the CDR3 is TGTGCCAGCGGCTCCCGGACCCCGAGGGCAGATGGCTACACCTTC.